These 10 T cell receptor beta chains share one sample of origin, sequenced in a study of blood T cell repertoires in COVID-19. Measured with immunoSEQ multiplex PCR; TCRdb has only the in-frame clones, and not every one. This sample has 100,000 to 140,000 clones, with around 80% found just once. Sequenced material: peripheral blood. These receptors originate from a man between 65 and 79 years old with acute or convalescent COVID-19.

The genes are TRBV6-5 and TRBJ2-3, with 7 bases that match TRBD1. V lost 6 bases and J lost 12; bases outside the gene matches: 9. There are 12 residues in the CDR3. Germline assignment: CDR1 MNHEY and CDR2 SVGAGI. For the CDR3, the DNA is TGTGCCAGCAGCCTCGACAGGGCCCGCCAGTATTTT. Protein sequence: CASSLDRARQYF.

The chain carries TRBV7-8 and TRBJ2-2; 10 bases fit TRBD2. V lost 5 bases and J lost 4; bases outside the gene matches: 10. The CDR3 extends over 17 amino acids. CDR1 is SGHVS and CDR2 is FQNEAQ in the germline V gene. The CDR3 loop reads CASSPYPSGGPTGELFF. Written as DNA, the CDR3 is TGTGCCAGCAGCCCTTACCCTAGCGGGGGCCCCACCGGGGAGCTGTTTTTT.

V gene TRBV7-9 combines with J gene TRBJ1-2; D unclear. The V gene's germline CDR1 is SEHNR and CDR2 FQNEAQ (reference sequence). V was pared by 3 bases and J by 3 bases, with 11 bases between. CDR3 length: 14 residues. DNA of the CDR3: TGTGCCAGCAGCTTGTCACAGTCTGACTATGGCTACACCTTC. Its translation: CASSLSQSDYGYTF.

The genes are TRBV7-8 and TRBJ1-2, with a tentative D call TRBD1 (6 bases). The CDR3 has 17 residues. V dropped 1 base and J dropped 0 bases, with 15 bases sitting between them. In germline, CDR1 is SGHVS, CDR2 FQNEAQ. CDR3 sequence reads: CASSLGQGTGSNYGYTF. The CDR3 DNA reads as TGTGCCAGCAGCTTAGGTCAGGGGACGGGATCTAACTATGGCTACACCTTC.

CDR3 DNA sequence: TGTGCCAGTACCGGGACTAGCGGGGGGACTACCTACGAGCAGTACTTC. Protein product: CASTGTSGGTTYEQYF. The chain employs TRBV19 and TRBJ2-7, with 15 positions matching TRBD2. Germline CDR1 reads LNHDA; CDR2 reads SQIVND (reference sequence). The length of the CDR3 is 16 residues. Trimming took 7 bases from V and 2 from J; bases not matched to a gene: 6.

The chain recombines TRBV7-9 with TRBJ1-1, with D tentatively TRBD1 (5 bases). This CDR3 has 13 residues. Germline CDR1 and CDR2: SEHNR and FQNEAQ (reference sequence). Deletions cut 4 bases from V and 6 bases from J, with 12 bases between. The CDR3, as DNA: TGTGCCAGCAGCTCCATTTGGACACCTGAAGCTTTCTTT. Translated: CASSSIWTPEAFF.

Here the CDR3 reads CASSFLVQGPKGDTQYF. The CDR3 region has the DNA TGTGCCAGCAGCTTCCTCGTCCAGGGGCCAAAAGGAGATACGCAGTATTTT. J is TRBJ2-3 and V is TRBV7-8; maybe TRBD1 (6 bases). CDR3 length: 17 residues. V shed 3 bases and J shed 5 bases, with 21 bases lying between them. Germline V CDR1 and CDR2: SGHVS, FQNEAQ.

The rearrangement joins TRBV5-1 to TRBJ2-5; 12 bases are shared with TRBD2. Germline trimming cut 4 bases from V and 1 base from J; bases unmatched to any gene: 5. The CDR3 spans 16 residues. Germline V lookup: CDR1 SGHRS, CDR2 YFSETQ. CDR3 region: CASSALLAGGQETQYF. Here the CDR3 DNA reads TGCGCCAGCAGCGCTTTACTAGCGGGGGGCCAAGAGACCCAGTACTTC.

Written as DNA, the CDR3 is TGTGCCAGCAACCCTCGGTCAGGTCAGCCCCAGCATTTT. The encoded protein is CASNPRSGQPQHF. V gene TRBV6-6 combines with J gene TRBJ1-5; D gene unclear. Germline CDR1 is MNHNY and CDR2 is SVGAGI (reference sequence). V lost 7 bases and J 6 bases, leaving 13 bases between the germline ends. The CDR3 consists of 13 residues.

This clone came up many times. The gene calls are TRBV5-1 and TRBJ2-3, with D unclear. The V end lost 3 bases, the J end lost 2 bases, and 4 bases lay between the germline ends. This CDR3 comprises 12 residues. CDR1 is SGHRS and CDR2 is YFSETQ in the germline V gene. The CDR3 region is CASSYSTDTQYF. The CDR3 bases are TGCGCCAGCAGCTACTCCACAGATACGCAGTATTTT.